One sample yielded the 20 T cell receptor beta chains listed below, sequenced in a study of response to subunit inactivated influenza vaccine. Each CDR3 protein gets one entry after TCRdb re-called the RT-PCR reads with MiXCR. The sample includes 450,000 to 700,000 distinct CDR3 sequences, around 15% seen only once; the top ten take around 10%. The sequences come from PBMCs from blood, collected about 13 days after vaccination. Every receptor here comes from a man aged 50-60 years who received an inactivated influenza vaccine.

In its sample, this clonotype was seen many times. The chain employs TRBV20-1 and TRBJ2-1; D is undetermined. The CDR3 is 15 residues long. The germline V gene has CDR1 DFQATT and CDR2 SNEGSKA (reference sequence). V was cut by 0 bases and J by 8 bases, with 17 bases left in between. The CDR3 DNA reads as TGCAGTGCTAGAGATCCTGGGATTCATTGGGATGAGCAGTTCTTC. It translates to CSARDPGIHWDEQFF.

Ten or more counts support this clonotype. The chain carries TRBV28 and TRBJ2-7; maybe TRBD2 (5 bases). Germline lookup yields CDR1 MDHEN and CDR2 SYDVKM. Trimming took 2 bases from V and 2 from J, leaving 10 bases between them. The CDR3 is 14 residues long. CDR3 coding DNA: TGTGCCAGCAGTTTAGCGCGGGCCCCCTACGAGCAGTACTTC. It is translated as CASSLARAPYEQYF.

V usage is TRBV5-1 and J usage is TRBJ2-2, with a possible D match to TRBD2 (5 bases). CDR3 length: 12 amino acids. The germline V gene encodes CDR1 SGHRS and CDR2 YFSETQ. Trimming cost V 8 bases and J 1 base, with 6 bases left between them. As DNA, the CDR3 is TGCGCCAGTCGGGAGAACACCGGGGAGCTGTTTTTT. Protein sequence: CASRENTGELFF. Together with reference TRBV5-1 and TRBJ2-2, the CDR3 gives the full variable domain: KAGVTQTPRYLIKTRGQQVTLSCSPISGHRSVSWYQQTPGQGLQFLFEYFSETQRNKGNFPGRFSGRQFSNSRSEMNVSTLELGDSALYLCASRENTGELFFGEGSRLTVL.

The CDR3 DNA sequence: TGTGCCAGCTCAGTACTTATCAATGAGCAGTTCTTC. Residues: CASSVLINEQFF. This chain joins TRBV18 and TRBJ2-1; no clear D. The CDR3 runs 12 residues. V lost 5 bases to trimming and J lost 6 bases, with 8 bases between them. The germline V gene has CDR1 KGHSH and CDR2 LQKENI.

This clonotype was seen many times. The J gene is TRBJ1-1, the V gene TRBV20-1, with 8 bases matching TRBD1. Germline V CDR1 and CDR2: DFQATT, SNEGSKA (reference sequence). The V and J ends lost 1 base and 2 bases, in that order; junction bases with no gene match: 6. CDR3 size: 15 residues. CDR3 bases: TGCAGTGCTAGAGCACCCGGGACAGGTAACACTGAAGCTTTCTTT. Encoded protein: CSARAPGTGNTEAFF.

The table lists this clonotype with a count of one. This sequence joins TRBV30 and TRBJ2-7; TRBD1 is a possible D gene (6 bases). This CDR3 comprises 13 residues. Germline CDR1 is GTSNPN and CDR2 is SVGIG (reference sequence). Trimming cost V 2 bases and J 2 bases, with 10 bases left between them. This CDR3 is CAWSWDTTYEQYF. CDR3 DNA sequence: TGTGCCTGGAGTTGGGACACCACCTACGAGCAGTACTTC.

With regard to this clonotype: A much larger clone lies a single base off, so this may be a read error. The chain recombines TRBV12-3 or TRBV12-4 with TRBJ2-2, with D unresolved. V gave up 2 bases and J gave up 6 bases, with 7 bases separating them. The CDR3 is 13 residues long. DNA of the CDR3: TGTGCCAGCAGTTTATCTTGGGCCGGGGAGCTGTTTTTT. It yields the protein CASSLSWAGELFF.

The chain is built from TRBV28 and TRBJ2-4; D might be TRBD1 (6 bases). V was pared by 8 bases and J by 4 bases, with 21 bases between. From germline, CDR1 is MDHEN and CDR2 SYDVKM. The CDR3 has 16 residues. The CDR3 sequence: CASFPGDTASKNIQYF. DNA for the CDR3: TGTGCCAGCTTTCCAGGGGACACCGCGTCAAAAAACATTCAGTACTTC.

J is TRBJ2-1 and V is TRBV5-6, with 10 bases identical to TRBD2. Germline assignment: CDR1 SGHDT and CDR2 YYEEEE. The CDR3 has 16 amino acids. V shed 2 bases and J 0 bases; nucleotides not matched to a gene: 2. Written as DNA, the CDR3 is TGTGCCAGCAGCTTAGCGGGGGGGAACTCCTACAATGAGCAGTTCTTC. Translating gives CASSLAGGNSYNEQFF.

This chain links TRBV4-3 with TRBJ2-5; no definite D call. This CDR3 is 15 amino acids long. V lost 0 bases and J lost 1, with 9 bases in between. CDR1 and CDR2 from the germline V gene are LGHNA and YSLEER. The CDR3 loop reads CASSQDWSSQETQYF. CDR3 nucleotides: TGCGCCAGCAGCCAAGATTGGAGCAGCCAAGAGACCCAGTACTTC.

In its sample, this clonotype was seen a few times. This chain links TRBV12-3 or TRBV12-4 with TRBJ2-3; D is possibly TRBD1 or TRBD2 (5 bases each). The CDR3 runs to 16 residues. With 4 bases removed from V and 4 bases from J, the gap between germline ends came to 18 bases. Here the CDR3 reads CASSWTGTRGADTQYF. The DNA for the CDR3 is TGTGCCAGCAGTTGGACCGGGACCAGAGGTGCAGATACGCAGTATTTT.

In this sample, this clonotype turned up a few times. The CDR3 bases are TGTGCCAGTAGTACCACTGACAAAGGCGGCGAGCAGTACTTC. Translating it yields CASSTTDKGGEQYF. The rearrangement links TRBV19 to TRBJ2-7; no reliable D call. The CDR3 runs 14 residues. CDR1 and CDR2 (germline): LNHDA, SQIVND (reference sequence). Trimming pared 4 bases from V and 6 bases from J, leaving 16 bases between.

Ten or more counts support this clonotype. The junction and the germline gene differ at one end; a read error may be behind it. V gene TRBV5-1 combines with J gene TRBJ2-2, with D perhaps matching TRBD1 or TRBD2 (5 bases each). The V gene's germline CDR1 is SGHRS and CDR2 YFSETQ. This CDR3 comprises 15 residues. The CDR3 DNA is TGTGCCAGCAGCCTAGGGACCGGGAACACCGGGGAGCTGTTTTTT. Amino acid sequence: CASSLGTGNTGELFF.

This clonotype was counted only a few times. This chain links TRBV12-3 or TRBV12-4 with TRBJ2-1; D unresolved. The CDR3 is 12 amino acids. Trimming shortened V by 7 bases and J by 7 bases, and 11 bases separated the two germline ends. CDR3: CASNTDTNEQFF. DNA of the CDR3: TGTGCCAGCAATACCGACACGAATGAGCAGTTCTTC.

This clonotype has only a few counts. The chain couples TRBV6-2 or TRBV6-3 to TRBJ2-1; 8 bases match TRBD2. The CDR3 runs to 13 residues. Germline V gene data show CDR1 as MNHEY and CDR2 as SVGEGT. V gave up 5 bases and J gave up 9 bases; unmatched junction bases: 6. CDR3 region: CASSQLLAGEQFF. The DNA of the CDR3 is TGTGCCAGCAGTCAACTTCTAGCGGGTGAGCAGTTCTTC.

This sequence joins TRBV9 and TRBJ2-2; D gene ambiguous. The V gene's germline CDR1 is SGDLS and CDR2 YYNGEE. V was trimmed by 0 bases and J by 7 bases, leaving 7 bases between them. The CDR3 extends over 13 amino acids. CDR3 residues: CASSVGYGGELFF. In nucleotides, the CDR3 is TGTGCCAGCAGCGTAGGGTACGGCGGGGAGCTGTTTTTT.

This clonotype was seen a few times. The CDR3 loop reads CSARGSGSTGELFF. CDR3 nucleotides: TGCAGTGCTAGAGGGAGCGGGAGCACCGGGGAGCTGTTTTTT. This sequence joins TRBV20-1 and TRBJ2-2; TRBD2 matches 8 bases. J lost 4 bases, V lost 1 base, and 2 bases had no gene match. The CDR3 runs 14 residues. Germline CDR1 reads DFQATT; CDR2 reads SNEGSKA (reference sequence).

This chain uses TRBV7-9 with TRBJ1-1; TRBD1 matches 7 bases. The CDR3 is made up of 13 amino acids. Germline V gene lookup returns CDR1 SEHNR and CDR2 FQNEAQ (reference sequence). Trimming removed 8 bases from V and 1 base from J; junction bases left unmatched: 4. CDR3 sequence: CASEWTGNTEAFF. For the CDR3, the DNA is TGTGCCAGCGAATGGACAGGGAACACTGAAGCTTTCTTT.

This clonotype was counted between two and nine times. The gene calls are TRBV6-2 or TRBV6-3 and TRBJ2-3; 9 bases align to TRBD2. Germline CDR1 is MNHEY and CDR2 is SVGEGT. The CDR3 is 15 residues long. J lost 4 bases, V lost 6 bases, and 8 bases had no gene match. The CDR3 region is CASSQSGRSADTQYF. CDR3 bases: TGTGCCAGCAGCCAGAGCGGGAGGAGTGCAGATACGCAGTATTTT.

The chain links TRBV20-1 to TRBJ1-5, with D maybe TRBD1 (6 bases). In germline, CDR1 is DFQATT, CDR2 SNEGSKA (reference sequence). The V gene lost 5 bases and the J gene lost 0 bases, with 38 bases spanning the gap. The CDR3 sequence is 23 residues long. CDR3 in amino acids: CSAEMSILGDTHDALCSNQPQHF. In DNA form, the CDR3 reads TGCAGTGCTGAGATGAGCATTCTTGGGGACACTCATGATGCACTGTGTAGCAATCAGCCCCAGCATTTT.